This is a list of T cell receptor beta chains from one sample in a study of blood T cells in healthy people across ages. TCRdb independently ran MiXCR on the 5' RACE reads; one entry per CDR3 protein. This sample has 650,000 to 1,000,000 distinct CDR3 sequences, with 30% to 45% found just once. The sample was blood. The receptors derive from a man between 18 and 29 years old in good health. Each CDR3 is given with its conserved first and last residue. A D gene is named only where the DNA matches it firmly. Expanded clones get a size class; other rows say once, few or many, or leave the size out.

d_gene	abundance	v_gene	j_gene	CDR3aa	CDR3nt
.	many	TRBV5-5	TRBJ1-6	CASSPRDSPLHF	TGTGCCAGCAGCCCCAGGGATTCACCCCTCCACTTT
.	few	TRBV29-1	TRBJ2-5	CSVARPPLGRETQYF	TGCAGCGTTGCCCGTCCCCCCCTGGGAAGAGAGACCCAGTACTTC
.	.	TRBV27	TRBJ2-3	CASSGSYLITSTDTQYF	TGTGCCAGCAGTGGAAGCTACTTGATCACTAGCACAGATACGCAGTATTTT
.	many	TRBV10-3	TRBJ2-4	CAISEGVSENIQYF	TGTGCCATCAGTGAGGGGGTTTCGGAAAACATTCAGTACTTC
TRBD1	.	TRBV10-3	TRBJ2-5	CAISSRDRGQETQYF	TGTGCCATCAGTAGCCGGGACAGGGGTCAAGAGACCCAGTACTTC
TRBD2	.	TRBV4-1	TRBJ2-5	CASSTVLAVYNEQYF	TGCGCCAGCAGCACCGTACTAGCGGTTTACAATGAGCAGTACTTC
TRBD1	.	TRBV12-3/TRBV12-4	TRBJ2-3	CASRISRDRSTDTQYF	TGTGCCAGCAGGATAAGCCGGGACAGGAGCACAGATACGCAGTATTTT
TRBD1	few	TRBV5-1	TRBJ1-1	CASSQRTGVDTEAFF	TGCGCCAGCAGCCAAAGGACAGGGGTGGACACTGAAGCTTTCTTT
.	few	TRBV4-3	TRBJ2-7	CASSQFEGSSAYNEQYF	TGCGCCAGCAGCCAATTTGAGGGGTCTAGCGCCTACAATGAGCAGTACTTC
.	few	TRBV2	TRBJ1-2	CASSEYRVEGYGYTF	TGTGCCAGCAGTGAATACCGGGTGGAGGGTTATGGCTACACCTTC
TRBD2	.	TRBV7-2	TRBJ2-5	CASSARPGTSGGGKETQYF	TGTGCCAGCAGCGCACGTCCCGGGACTAGCGGGGGGGGAAAAGAGACCCAGTACTTC
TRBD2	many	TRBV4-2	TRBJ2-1	CASSQEAGVGNNEQFF	TGTGCCAGCAGCCAAGAGGCGGGGGTAGGGAACAATGAGCAGTTCTTC
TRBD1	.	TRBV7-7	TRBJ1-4	CASSLRHPGQGINEKLFF	TGTGCTAGCAGCTTGAGACATCCGGGACAGGGCATTAATGAAAAACTGTTTTTT
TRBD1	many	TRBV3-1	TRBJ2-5	CASSQVIPQGEETQYF	TGTGCCAGCAGCCAAGTTATACCTCAGGGGGAAGAGACCCAGTACTTC
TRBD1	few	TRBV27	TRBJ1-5	CASSAGGSQPQHF	TGTGCCAGCAGCGCAGGGGGAAGTCAGCCCCAGCATTTT
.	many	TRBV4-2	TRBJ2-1	CASSDPGSSYNEQFF	TGTGCCAGCAGCGACCCGGGGAGCTCCTACAATGAGCAGTTCTTC
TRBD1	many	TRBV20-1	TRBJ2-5	CSAREPFYRGPETLGTQYF	TGCAGTGCTAGAGAGCCCTTCTACAGGGGGCCCGAAACATTAGGGACCCAGTACTTC
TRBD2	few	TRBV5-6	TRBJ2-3	CASSSATSGGTDTQYF	TGTGCCAGCAGCTCTGCGACTAGCGGGGGTACAGATACGCAGTATTTT